These 23 T cell receptor beta chains share one sample of origin, sequenced in a study of blood T cell repertoires in COVID-19. Produced via immunoSEQ multiplex PCR; TCRdb's table is partial and in-frame only. The data show roughly 60,000 clones, with about 90% seen just once and about 9.5% held by the top ten. Sequenced input: peripheral blood. Every receptor here comes from a human donor with acute or convalescent COVID-19. The donor label of this sample is uncertain.

The rearrangement joins TRBV28 to TRBJ2-1, with 8 bases aligning to TRBD1. J gave up 3 bases and V 5 bases, and 6 bases lay outside the gene matches. The germline CDR1 and CDR2 sequences are MDHEN and SYDVKM. The CDR3 is 15 amino acids. The CDR3 loop reads CASSPGGGNYNEQFF. The CDR3 bases are TGTGCCAGCAGTCCAGGGGGCGGGAACTACAATGAGCAGTTCTTC.

The gene calls are TRBV5-1 and TRBJ2-1; D gene unclear. V was cut by 3 bases and J by 6 bases, with 10 bases left in between. The CDR3 consists of 13 residues. Germline-derived CDR1 and CDR2 are SGHRS and YFSETQ. The CDR3 spells CASSSVTPNEQFF. CDR3 DNA sequence: TGCGCCAGCAGCTCGGTCACTCCCAATGAGCAGTTCTTC.

This chain joins TRBV10-1 and TRBJ1-1; no firm D call. V dropped 8 bases and J dropped 7 bases, with 11 bases sitting between them. CDR3 size: 11 residues. Germline V gene sequence: CDR1 WNHNN, CDR2 SYGVQD (reference sequence). The CDR3 coding sequence is TGCGCCAGCGGGCCCCCTGGTGAAGCTTTCTTT. Its protein product is CASGPPGEAFF.

The chain combines TRBV5-1 with TRBJ2-3; 7 bases are shared with TRBD1. There are 16 residues in the CDR3. Germline trimming cut 4 bases from V and 0 bases from J; bases unmatched to any gene: 8. From germline, CDR1 is SGHRS and CDR2 YFSETQ. For the CDR3, the DNA is TGCGCCAGCAGCCGTGGGACAGATACTAGCACAGATACGCAGTATTTT. Its protein product is CASSRGTDTSTDTQYF.

V and J are TRBV28 and TRBJ2-3, with TRBD2 as a possible D gene (6 bases). Trimming pared 2 bases from V and 1 base from J, leaving 10 bases between. There are 15 residues in the CDR3. Looked up from germline, CDR1 is MDHEN and CDR2 is SYDVKM. The CDR3 DNA follows: TGTGCCAGCAGTTTAGCGCCTAGCGGCACAGATACGCAGTATTTT. The encoded protein is CASSLAPSGTDTQYF.

V usage is TRBV13 and J usage is TRBJ2-3; D gene unclear. The CDR3 has 16 residues. With 1 base removed from V and 2 bases from J, the gap between germline ends came to 13 bases. Germline CDR1 and CDR2: PRHDT and FYEKMQ (reference sequence). CDR3 bases: TGTGCCAGCAGCTTAGATGGCGGTAGATCCACAGATACGCAGTATTTT. Encoded protein: CASSLDGGRSTDTQYF. The full variable domain, its missing parts supplied by reference TRBV13 and TRBJ2-3, is AAGVIQSPRHLIKEKRETATLKCYPIPRHDTVYWYQQGPGQDPQFLISFYEKMQSDKGSIPDRFSAQQFSDYHSELNMSSLELGDSALYFCASSLDGGRSTDTQYFGPGTRLTVL.

The J gene is TRBJ2-3, the V gene TRBV24-1, with 16 bases fitting TRBD2. This CDR3 spans 19 amino acids. The trim removed 4 bases at V and 3 bases at J, leaving 9 bases unmatched. The germline V gene encodes CDR1 KGHDR and CDR2 SFDVKD. Here the CDR3 reads CATSDTGTSGGAYTDTQYF. The DNA of the CDR3 is TGTGCCACCAGTGACACCGGGACTAGCGGGGGGGCTTATACAGATACGCAGTATTTT.

V gene TRBV28 combines with J gene TRBJ1-2; D call uncertain. Per germline, CDR1 MDHEN and CDR2 SYDVKM. The CDR3 has 11 residues. The V and J ends lost 6 bases and 2 bases respectively, with 4 bases between them. CDR3 loop: CASRENYGYTF. DNA for the CDR3: TGTGCCAGCAGGGAGAACTATGGCTACACCTTC.

The chain joins TRBV7-3 to TRBJ2-3; the D is unclear. From germline, CDR1 is SGHTA and CDR2 FQGTGA. Trimming took 5 bases from V and 6 from J, leaving 9 bases between them. CDR3 length equals 12 residues. The CDR3 nucleotides read TGTGCCAGCAGCCCTATGGGCGATACGCAGTATTTT. This codes for CASSPMGDTQYF. The full variable domain, its missing parts supplied by reference TRBV7-3 and TRBJ2-3, is GAGVSQTPSNKVTEKGKYVELRCDPISGHTALYWYRQSLGQGPEFLIYFQGTGAADDSGLPNDRFFAVRPEGSVSTLKIQRTERGDSAVYLCASSPMGDTQYFGPGTRLTVL.

This rearrangement joins TRBV23-1 to TRBJ2-1, with D maybe TRBD1 (7 bases). TRBV23-1 is given ORF status, its function remaining uncertain. This CDR3 spans 12 amino acids. The CDR3 DNA is TGCGCGAGAGGCAGGGGGGCGTCCGAGCAGTTCTTC. Translation: CARGRGASEQFF.

This sequence joins TRBV5-1 and TRBJ1-5; 10 bases fit TRBD1. Germline-derived CDR1 and CDR2 are SGHRS and YFSETQ. V trimming: 0 bases; J trimming: 4 bases; junction bases outside the gene matches: 1. The CDR3 consists of 15 residues. The CDR3 nucleotides read TGCGCCAGCAGCTTGGAGGGACAGGGGAATCAGCCCCAGCATTTT. It specifies CASSLEGQGNQPQHF.

The rearrangement links TRBV7-2 to TRBJ2-6; 7 nucleotides agree with TRBD1. Germline lookup yields CDR1 SGHTA and CDR2 FQGNSA. The junction had 4 bases not matched to a gene; V was cut back by 5 bases and J by 3 bases. The CDR3 covers 15 residues. CDR3 nucleotide sequence: TGTGCCAGCAGCCCCACAGGGGTTGGGGCCAACGTCCTGACTTTC. The encoded protein is CASSPTGVGANVLTF.

Notes on this clone: Other nucleotide sequences in the sample specify the same CDR3. The chain joins TRBV12-3 or TRBV12-4 to TRBJ1-1; perhaps TRBD1 as D (6 bases). The CDR3 contains 13 residues. V was cut by 5 bases and J by 2 bases, with 9 bases left in between. CDR3 sequence reads: CASSLQGNTEAFF. DNA for the CDR3: TGTGCCAGCAGTCTACAGGGAAACACTGAAGCTTTCTTT.

This clone turned up a few times. The chain uses TRBV30 and TRBJ1-2, with D possibly being TRBD1 (5 bases). This CDR3 is 14 amino acids long. Trimming took off 0 bases at V and 6 bases at J, with 14 bases between the two ends. Germline V gene data show CDR1 as GTSNPN and CDR2 as SVGIG (reference sequence). DNA of the CDR3: TGTGCCTGGAGTGTCTTCAGGGTTGCGAATGGCTACACCTTC. The encoded protein is CAWSVFRVANGYTF.

This rearrangement joins TRBV27 to TRBJ1-5; tentatively, D is TRBD1 (5 bases). CDR3 length: 16 amino acids. The ends were cut back, 2 bases at V and 0 bases at J, with 11 bases in the middle. Germline V lookup: CDR1 MNHEY, CDR2 SMNVEV (reference sequence). CDR3 DNA: TGTGCCAGCAGTTTAGTAGGGACTTATAGCAATCAGCCCCAGCATTTT. This gives the protein CASSLVGTYSNQPQHF.

The chain has TRBV10-2 and TRBJ2-3, with TRBD2 as a possible D gene (6 bases). The length of the CDR3 is 13 residues. Germline V gives CDR1 WSHSY, CDR2 SAAADI. Trimming took 6 bases from V and 6 from J, leaving 13 bases between them. The CDR3 region has the DNA TGCGCCAGCAGCGGGACTCGGCGGGATACGCAGTATTTT. Encoded protein: CASSGTRRDTQYF.

This clone came up once. The chain is built from TRBV6-4 and TRBJ2-1; D is perhaps TRBD2 (7 bases). This CDR3 comprises 16 residues. CDR1 and CDR2 from the germline V gene are MRHNA and SNTAGT. The V end was cut by 4 bases, the J end by 6 bases, with 19 bases between. The CDR3 is CASSVEGGAFGNEQFF. CDR3 sequence (DNA): TGTGCCAGCAGTGTGGAGGGGGGGGCTTTTGGCAATGAGCAGTTCTTC.

The chain is built from TRBV23-1 and TRBJ2-3, with D maybe TRBD1 (5 bases). TRBV23-1 is an ORF, with its function uncertain. V shed 2 bases and J shed 1 base, with 10 bases lying between them. The CDR3 totals 15 residues. CDR3 bases: TGCGCCAGCAGTCAAAGGGGCTCGGGCACAGATACGCAGTATTTT. Translating gives CASSQRGSGTDTQYF.

This chain connects TRBV6-5 to TRBJ2-2, with 7 nucleotides matching TRBD2. Trimming cost V 0 bases and J 6 bases; bases outside gene matches: 1. Looked up from germline, CDR1 is MNHEY and CDR2 is SVGAGI. The CDR3 contains 14 residues. The CDR3 DNA reads as TGTGCCAGCAGTTACTCGGGAGGGGCCGGGGAGCTGTTTTTT. It translates to CASSYSGGAGELFF.

The chain couples TRBV7-3 to TRBJ2-5, with TRBD2 matching over 8 bases. Germline CDR1 is SGHTA and CDR2 is FQGTGA. The trim removed 8 bases at V and 5 bases at J, leaving 7 bases unmatched. This CDR3 contains 13 residues. Written as DNA, the CDR3 is TGTGCCAGCTCGATCCCGGGAGGGGAGACCCAGTACTTC. This gives the protein CASSIPGGETQYF.

This clone was recorded once. V is TRBV5-8 and J is TRBJ2-3; 8 bases align to TRBD2. Germline V gene sequence: CDR1 SGHTS, CDR2 YDEGEE. The V and J ends lost 1 base and 2 bases, in that order; junction bases with no gene match: 9. CDR3 length: 17 amino acids. CDR3 loop: CASSLLWLAGSTDTQYF. In DNA form, the CDR3 reads TGTGCCAGCAGCTTGCTGTGGCTAGCGGGCTCCACAGATACGCAGTATTTT.

This chain links TRBV11-3 with TRBJ2-1, with D perhaps matching TRBD2 (6 bases). The CDR3 is made up of 15 amino acids. Germline assignment: CDR1 SGHNT and CDR2 YENEEA. V gave up 4 bases and J gave up 5 bases, with 15 bases separating them. The CDR3 is CASSSRSGTDNEQFF. DNA for the CDR3: TGTGCCAGCAGCTCCCGATCAGGGACTGACAATGAGCAGTTCTTC.

The CDR3 bases are TGCGCCAGCAGCTCGACTAGCGGGAGGGCCACAGATACGCAGTATTTT. It yields the protein CASSSTSGRATDTQYF. The chain recombines TRBV10-2 with TRBJ2-3; TRBD2 agrees at 14 bases. V lost 6 bases to trimming and J lost 2 bases; unmatched junction nucleotides: 4. The V gene's germline CDR1 is WSHSY and CDR2 SAAADI. This CDR3 region has 16 residues.